This entry concerns a single T cell receptor (beta chain). No antigen is known for it. There were no patients who had received any treatment before thyroid surgery. The data are from a study of metastatic and nonmetastatic thyroid tumors. Looking at the study overall: The authors compared repertoires across blood and tumor or nodule tissue from malignant and benign thyroid patients.

As processed by the authors: CDR3 was compared across clinicopathological groups, and the resulting differences were used to build a distant-metastasis classifier for papillary thyroid cancer. TCRdb re-called clones from the PCR reads using MiXCR. For this entry, the V and J calls and clone size follow TCRdb and not the study's own pipeline. The sample carries 15,000 to 20,000 clones, around a third recorded once. Germline V gene sequence: CDR1 MRHNA, CDR2 SNTAGT. The CDR3 consists of 13 residues. V was clipped by 10 bases and J by 5 bases, with 12 bases between them. General observations from the study: When malignant thyroid tumors were compared with benign nodules, TCR beta diversity was reportedly significantly higher in the malignant tumors. This held in both blood and tumor samples.

This chain joins TRBV6-4 and TRBJ1-6; D perhaps matches TRBD1 (5 bases). The sequence came from a male donor with papillary thyroid cancer or a benign thyroid nodule (not recorded which). Some clones in this sample may be carry-over from other donors' samples. Sequencing was done on a sample of tumor tissue. The CDR3 nucleotides read TGTGCCACCTCCGGGACCCATAATTCACCCCTCCACTTT. Translated: CATSGTHNSPLHF.